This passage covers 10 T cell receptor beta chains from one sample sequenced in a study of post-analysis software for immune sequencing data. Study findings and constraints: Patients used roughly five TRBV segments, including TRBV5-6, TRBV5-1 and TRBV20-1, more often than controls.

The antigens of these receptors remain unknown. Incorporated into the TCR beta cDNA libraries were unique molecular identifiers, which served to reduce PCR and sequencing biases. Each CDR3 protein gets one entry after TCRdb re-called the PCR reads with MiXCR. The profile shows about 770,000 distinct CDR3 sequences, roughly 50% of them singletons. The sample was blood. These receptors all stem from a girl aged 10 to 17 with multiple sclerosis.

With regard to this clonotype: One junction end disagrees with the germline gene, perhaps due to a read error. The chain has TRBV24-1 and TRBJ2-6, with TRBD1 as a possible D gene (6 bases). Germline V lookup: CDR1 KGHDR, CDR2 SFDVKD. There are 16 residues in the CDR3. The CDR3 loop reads CASSDSTGTGANVLTF. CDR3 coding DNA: TGTGCCTCCAGTGATTCCACAGGGACTGGGGCCAACGTCCTGACTTTC.

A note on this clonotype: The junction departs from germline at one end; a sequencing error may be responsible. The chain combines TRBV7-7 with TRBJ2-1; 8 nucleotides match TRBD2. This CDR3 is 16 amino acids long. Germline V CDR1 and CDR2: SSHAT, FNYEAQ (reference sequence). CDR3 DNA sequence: TGTGCTAGCAGCTTAGGCGTATCGGGGGGGAGAAATGAGCAGTTCTTC. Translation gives CASSLGVSGGRNEQFF.

The CDR3 loop reads CSATTSGSSSREQFF. CDR3 in DNA: TGCAGTGCCACGACTAGCGGGTCCTCTTCTCGAGAGCAGTTCTTC. The chain combines TRBV20-1 with TRBJ2-1, with 10 bases identical to TRBD2. V was clipped by 6 bases and J by 10 bases; unmatched bases: 15. This CDR3 comprises 15 residues. Germline V gene data show CDR1 as DFQATT and CDR2 as SNEGSKA (reference sequence).

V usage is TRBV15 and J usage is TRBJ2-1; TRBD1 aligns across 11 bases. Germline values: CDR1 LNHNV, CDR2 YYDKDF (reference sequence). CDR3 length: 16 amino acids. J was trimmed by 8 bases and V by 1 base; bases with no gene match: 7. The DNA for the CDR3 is TGTGCCACCAGCAGAGCGGGGGACAGGGGGTGCCATGAGCAGTTCTTC. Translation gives CATSRAGDRGCHEQFF.

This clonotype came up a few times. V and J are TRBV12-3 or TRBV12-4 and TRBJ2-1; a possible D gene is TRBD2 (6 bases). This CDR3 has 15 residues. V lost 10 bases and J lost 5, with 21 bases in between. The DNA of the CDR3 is TGTGCCACCGAGGCATGGAGGGAGTGGAACAATGAGCAGTTCTTC. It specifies CATEAWREWNNEQFF.

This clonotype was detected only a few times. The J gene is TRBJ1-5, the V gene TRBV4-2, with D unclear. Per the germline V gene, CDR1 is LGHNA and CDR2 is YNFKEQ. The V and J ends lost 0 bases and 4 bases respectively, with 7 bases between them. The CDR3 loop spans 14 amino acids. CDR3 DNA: TGTGCCAGCAGCCAAGATCACTCAAATCAGCCCCAGCATTTT. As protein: CASSQDHSNQPQHF.

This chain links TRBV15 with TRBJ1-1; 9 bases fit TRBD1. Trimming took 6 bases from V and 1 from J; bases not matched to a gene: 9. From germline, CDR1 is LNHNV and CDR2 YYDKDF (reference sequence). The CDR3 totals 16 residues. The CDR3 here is CATSIPLGQGNTEAFF. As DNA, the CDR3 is TGTGCCACCAGTATCCCGCTGGGACAGGGGAACACTGAAGCTTTCTTT.

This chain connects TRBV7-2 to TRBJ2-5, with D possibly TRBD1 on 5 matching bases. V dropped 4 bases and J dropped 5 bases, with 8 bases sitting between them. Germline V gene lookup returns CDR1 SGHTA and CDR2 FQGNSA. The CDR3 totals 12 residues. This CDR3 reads CASSSRVETQYF. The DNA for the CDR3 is TGTGCCAGCAGCTCCAGGGTGGAGACCCAGTACTTC.

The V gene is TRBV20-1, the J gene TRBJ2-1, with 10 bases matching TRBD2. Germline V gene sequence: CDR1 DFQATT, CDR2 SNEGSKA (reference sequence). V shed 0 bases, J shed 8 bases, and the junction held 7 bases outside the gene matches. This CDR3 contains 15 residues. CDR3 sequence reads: CSARDLPSGSYEQFF. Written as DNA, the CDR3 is TGCAGTGCTAGAGATCTGCCTAGCGGGAGTTATGAGCAGTTCTTC.

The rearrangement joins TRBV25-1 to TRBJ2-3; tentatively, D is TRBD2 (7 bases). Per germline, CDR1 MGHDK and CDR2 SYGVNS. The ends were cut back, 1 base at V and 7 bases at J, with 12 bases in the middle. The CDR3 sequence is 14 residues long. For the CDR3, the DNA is TGTGCCAGCAGTGAATTAGGGGGGGACAATACGCAGTATTTT. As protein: CASSELGGDNTQYF.